The TCR beta chain described here comes from a study of blood T cell repertoires in COVID-19. Study-wide background: Spain, Italy and the United States supplied samples that represented acute and convalescent COVID-19. Sources were T cells, B-cell-depleted T cells, or PBMCs; the material itself was cDNA or gDNA.

The ends lost 3 bases at V and 5 bases at J; junction bases unmatched: 12. The CDR3 covers 16 residues. In germline, CDR1 is LNHDA, CDR2 SQIVND (reference sequence). As processed by the authors: Reference gene primer amplification gave nucleated cell count estimates. Only in-frame clones appear in the TCRdb table, and some are missing; sequencing was by immunoSEQ multiplex PCR. The V and J calls and clone size were taken over from that table, and D and trimming were inferred from the DNA. This table holds around 150,000 clones, around 87% found once. The clonotype comes from a woman in her fifties or sixties with active or convalescent COVID-19. V is TRBV19 and J is TRBJ1-1; 7 nucleotides match TRBD1. Sequencing input: peripheral blood. The DNA of the CDR3 is TGTGCCAGTAGTATTATGCGTAGGACAGGAGGGACTGAAGCTTTCTTT. It yields the protein CASSIMRRTGGTEAFF.